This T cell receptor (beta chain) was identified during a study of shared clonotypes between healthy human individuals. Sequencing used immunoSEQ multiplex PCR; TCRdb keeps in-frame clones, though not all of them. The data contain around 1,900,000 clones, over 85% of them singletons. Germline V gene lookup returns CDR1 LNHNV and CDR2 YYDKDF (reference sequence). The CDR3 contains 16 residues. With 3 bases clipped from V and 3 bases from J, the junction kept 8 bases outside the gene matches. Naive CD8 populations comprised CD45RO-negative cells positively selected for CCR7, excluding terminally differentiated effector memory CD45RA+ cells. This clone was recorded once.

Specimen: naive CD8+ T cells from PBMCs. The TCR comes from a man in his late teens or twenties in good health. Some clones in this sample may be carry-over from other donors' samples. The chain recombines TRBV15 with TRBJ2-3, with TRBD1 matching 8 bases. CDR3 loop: CATSSLDREGTDTQYF. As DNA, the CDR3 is TGTGCCACCAGCAGCCTGGACAGGGAAGGTACAGATACGCAGTATTTT.